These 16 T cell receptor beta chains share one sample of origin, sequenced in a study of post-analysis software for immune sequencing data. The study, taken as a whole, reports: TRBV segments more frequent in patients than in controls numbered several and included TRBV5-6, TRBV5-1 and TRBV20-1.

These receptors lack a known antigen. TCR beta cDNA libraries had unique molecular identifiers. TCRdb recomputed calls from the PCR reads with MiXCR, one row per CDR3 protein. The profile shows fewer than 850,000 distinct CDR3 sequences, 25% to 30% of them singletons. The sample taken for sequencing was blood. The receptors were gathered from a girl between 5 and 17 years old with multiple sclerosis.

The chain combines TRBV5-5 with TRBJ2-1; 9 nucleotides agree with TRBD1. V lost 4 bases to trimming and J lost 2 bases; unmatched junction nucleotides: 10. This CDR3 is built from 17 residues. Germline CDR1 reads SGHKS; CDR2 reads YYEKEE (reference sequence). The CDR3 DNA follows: TGTGCCAGCAGCCCCCGCCCCGGGACAGGGCCCTACAATGAGCAGTTCTTC. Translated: CASSPRPGTGPYNEQFF.

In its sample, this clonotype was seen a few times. The CDR3 sequence: CSARGKDRVMYEQFF. CDR3 bases: TGCAGTGCTAGAGGGAAGGACAGGGTCATGTATGAGCAGTTCTTC. V is TRBV20-1 and J is TRBJ2-1; 8 nucleotides line up with TRBD1. V trimming: 1 base; J trimming: 8 bases; junction bases outside the gene matches: 10. From germline, CDR1 is DFQATT and CDR2 SNEGSKA (reference sequence). The length of the CDR3 is 15 residues.

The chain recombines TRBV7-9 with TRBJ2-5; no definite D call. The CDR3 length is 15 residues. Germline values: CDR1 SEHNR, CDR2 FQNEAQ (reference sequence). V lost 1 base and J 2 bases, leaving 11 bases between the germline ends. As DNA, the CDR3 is TGTGCCAGCAGCTTAGAGTGGGTGAAACAAGAGACCCAGTACTTC. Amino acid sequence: CASSLEWVKQETQYF. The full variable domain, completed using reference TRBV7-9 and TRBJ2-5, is DTGVSQNPRHKITKRGQNVTFRCDPISEHNRLYWYRQTLGQGPEFLTYFQNEAQLEKSRLLSDRFSAERPKGSFSTLEIQRTEQGDSAMYLCASSLEWVKQETQYFGPGTRLLVL.

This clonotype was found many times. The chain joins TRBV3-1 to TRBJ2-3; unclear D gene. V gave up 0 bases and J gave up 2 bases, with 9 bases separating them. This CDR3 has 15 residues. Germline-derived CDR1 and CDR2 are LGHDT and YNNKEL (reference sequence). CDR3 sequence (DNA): TGTGCCAGCAGCCAAGAGGTGCAAATCACAGATACGCAGTATTTT. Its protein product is CASSQEVQITDTQYF.

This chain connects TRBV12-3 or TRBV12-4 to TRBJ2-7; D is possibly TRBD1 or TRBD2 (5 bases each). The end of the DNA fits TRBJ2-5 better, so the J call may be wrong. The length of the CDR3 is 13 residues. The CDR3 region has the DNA TGTGCCAGCTCACCCGAGGGGTGCGAGACCCAGTACTTC. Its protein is CASSPEGCETQYF.

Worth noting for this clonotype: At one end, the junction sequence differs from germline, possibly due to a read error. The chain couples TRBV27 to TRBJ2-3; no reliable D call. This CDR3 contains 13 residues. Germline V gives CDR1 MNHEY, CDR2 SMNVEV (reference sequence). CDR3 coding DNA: TGTGCCAACAGTTTATCCCAAAGGAAGTGGGAGTATTTT. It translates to CANSLSQRKWEYF.

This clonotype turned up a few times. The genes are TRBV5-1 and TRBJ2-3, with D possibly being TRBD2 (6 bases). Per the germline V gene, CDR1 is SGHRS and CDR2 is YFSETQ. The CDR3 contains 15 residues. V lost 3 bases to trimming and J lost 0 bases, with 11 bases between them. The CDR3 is CASSSFGGSTDTQYF. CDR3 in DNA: TGCGCCAGCAGCTCCTTCGGGGGAAGCACAGATACGCAGTATTTT.

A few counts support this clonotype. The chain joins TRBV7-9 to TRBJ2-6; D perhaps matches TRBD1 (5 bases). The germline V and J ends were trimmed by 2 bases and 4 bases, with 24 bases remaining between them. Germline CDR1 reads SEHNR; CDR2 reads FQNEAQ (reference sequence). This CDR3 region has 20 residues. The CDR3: CASSLPMSETDLAGANVLTF. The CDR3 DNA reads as TGTGCCAGCAGCTTACCGATGTCCGAGACAGACTTGGCCGGGGCCAACGTCCTGACTTTC.

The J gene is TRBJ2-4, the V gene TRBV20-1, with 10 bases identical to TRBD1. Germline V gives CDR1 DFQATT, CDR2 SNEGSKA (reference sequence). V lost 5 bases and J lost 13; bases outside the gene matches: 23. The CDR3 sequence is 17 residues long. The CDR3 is CSARDFKTFGTGDGQYF. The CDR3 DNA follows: TGCAGTGCTCGGGATTTCAAAACCTTCGGGACAGGGGACGGGCAGTACTTC.

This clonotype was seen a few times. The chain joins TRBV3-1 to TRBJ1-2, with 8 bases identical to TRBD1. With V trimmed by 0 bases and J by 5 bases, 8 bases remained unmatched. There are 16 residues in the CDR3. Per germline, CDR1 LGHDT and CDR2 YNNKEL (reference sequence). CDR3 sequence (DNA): TGTGCCAGCAGCCAAGATGTGTCAGGGGGCGCTTATGGCTACACCTTC. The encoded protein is CASSQDVSGGAYGYTF.

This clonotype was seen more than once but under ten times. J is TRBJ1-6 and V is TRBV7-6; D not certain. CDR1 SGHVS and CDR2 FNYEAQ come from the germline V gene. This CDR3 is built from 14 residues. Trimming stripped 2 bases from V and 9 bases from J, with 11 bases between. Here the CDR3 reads CASSLSSASSPLHF. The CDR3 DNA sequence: TGTGCCAGCAGCTTAAGTAGTGCGAGTTCACCCCTCCACTTT. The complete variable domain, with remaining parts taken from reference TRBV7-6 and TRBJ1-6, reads GAGVSQSPRYKVTKRGQDVALRCDPISGHVSLYWYRQALGQGPEFLTYFNYEAQQDKSGLPNDRFSAERPEGSISTLTIQRTEQRDSAMYRCASSLSSASSPLHFGNGTRLTVT.

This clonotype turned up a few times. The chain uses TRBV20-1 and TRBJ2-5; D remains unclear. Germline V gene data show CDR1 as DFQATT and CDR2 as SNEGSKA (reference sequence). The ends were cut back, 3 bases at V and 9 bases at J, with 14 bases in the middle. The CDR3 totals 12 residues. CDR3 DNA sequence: TGCAGTGCTAGCACCAGTAATGAGGCCCAGTACTTC. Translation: CSASTSNEAQYF.

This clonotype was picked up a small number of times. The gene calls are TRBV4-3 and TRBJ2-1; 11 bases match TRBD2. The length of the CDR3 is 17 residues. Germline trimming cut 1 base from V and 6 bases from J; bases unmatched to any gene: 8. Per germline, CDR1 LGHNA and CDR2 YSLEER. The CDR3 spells CASSQVPLLAGGNEQFF. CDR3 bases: TGCGCCAGCAGCCAAGTCCCTTTGCTAGCGGGAGGCAATGAGCAGTTCTTC.

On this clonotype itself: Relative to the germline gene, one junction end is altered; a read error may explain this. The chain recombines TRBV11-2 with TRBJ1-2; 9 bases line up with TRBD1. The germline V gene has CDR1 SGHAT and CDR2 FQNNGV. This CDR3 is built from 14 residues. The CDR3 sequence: CAGRSQGAVYGYTF. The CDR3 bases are TGTGCCGGCAGGTCACAGGGGGCAGTCTATGGCTACACCTTC.

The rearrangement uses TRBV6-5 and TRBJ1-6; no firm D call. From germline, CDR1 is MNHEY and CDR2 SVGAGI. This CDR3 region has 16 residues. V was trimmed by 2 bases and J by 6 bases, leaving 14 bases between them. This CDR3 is CASSYRPGETNSPLHF. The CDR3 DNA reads TGTGCCAGCAGTTACCGCCCGGGAGAGACTAATTCACCCCTCCACTTT.

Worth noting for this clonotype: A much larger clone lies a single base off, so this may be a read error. The CDR3 loop reads CASSQASWGNEKRFF. CDR3 sequence (DNA): TGTGCCAGCAGCCAAGCAAGTTGGGGGAATGAAAAACGGTTTTTT. This chain uses TRBV3-1 with TRBJ1-4; possible D gene TRBD1, 5 bases. CDR1 and CDR2 from the germline V gene are LGHDT and YNNKEL (reference sequence). CDR3 length equals 15 residues. Using reference TRBV3-1 and TRBJ1-4 for the parts outside the CDR3, the full variable domain is DTAVSQTPKYLVTQMGNDKSIKCEQNLGHDTMYWYKQDSKKFLKIMFSYNNKELIINETVPNRFSPKSPDKAHLNLHINSLELGDSAVYFCASSQASWGNEKRFFGSGTQLSVL.